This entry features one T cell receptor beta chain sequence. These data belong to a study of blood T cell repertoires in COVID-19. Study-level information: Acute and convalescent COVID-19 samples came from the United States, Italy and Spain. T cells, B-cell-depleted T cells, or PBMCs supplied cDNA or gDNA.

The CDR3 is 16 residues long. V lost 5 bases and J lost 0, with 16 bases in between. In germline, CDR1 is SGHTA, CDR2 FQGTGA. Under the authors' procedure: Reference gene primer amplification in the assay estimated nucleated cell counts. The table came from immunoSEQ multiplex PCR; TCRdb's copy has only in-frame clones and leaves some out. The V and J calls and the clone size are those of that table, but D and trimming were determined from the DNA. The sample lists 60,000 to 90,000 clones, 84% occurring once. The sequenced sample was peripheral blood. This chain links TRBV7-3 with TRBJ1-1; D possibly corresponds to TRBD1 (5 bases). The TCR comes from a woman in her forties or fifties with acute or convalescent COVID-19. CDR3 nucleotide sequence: TGTGCCAGCAGCCCAACGGGGGGACTACTGAACACTGAAGCTTTCTTT. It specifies CASSPTGGLLNTEAFF.